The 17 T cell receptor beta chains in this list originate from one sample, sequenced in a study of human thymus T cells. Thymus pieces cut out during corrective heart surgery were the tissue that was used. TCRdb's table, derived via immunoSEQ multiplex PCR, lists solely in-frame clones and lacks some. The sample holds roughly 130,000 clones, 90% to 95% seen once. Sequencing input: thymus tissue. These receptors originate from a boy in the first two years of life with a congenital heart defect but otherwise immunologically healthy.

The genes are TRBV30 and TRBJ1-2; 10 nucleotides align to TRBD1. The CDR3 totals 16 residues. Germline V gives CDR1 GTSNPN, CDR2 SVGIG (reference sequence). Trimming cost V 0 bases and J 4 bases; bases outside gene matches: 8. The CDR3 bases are TGTGCCTGGAGTGTAGGGGGGACAGGGGAGCCCTATGGCTACACCTTC. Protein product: CAWSVGGTGEPYGYTF.

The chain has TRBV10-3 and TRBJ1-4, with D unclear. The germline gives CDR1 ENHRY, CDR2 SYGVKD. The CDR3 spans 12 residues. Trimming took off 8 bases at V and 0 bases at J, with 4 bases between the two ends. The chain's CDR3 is CAIGTTNEKLFF. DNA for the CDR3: TGTGCCATCGGGACAACTAATGAAAAACTGTTTTTT.

In DNA, the CDR3 is TGTGCCAGCAGCTTGGCCCAAGAAGGGGGAAGTAGTGGCTACACCTTC. Translation gives CASSLAQEGGSSGYTF. The rearrangement joins TRBV5-6 to TRBJ1-2; a possible D gene is TRBD1 (6 bases). Germline CDR1 and CDR2: SGHDT and YYEEEE. Trimming cost V 0 bases and J 7 bases, with 19 bases left between them. This CDR3 has 16 amino acids.

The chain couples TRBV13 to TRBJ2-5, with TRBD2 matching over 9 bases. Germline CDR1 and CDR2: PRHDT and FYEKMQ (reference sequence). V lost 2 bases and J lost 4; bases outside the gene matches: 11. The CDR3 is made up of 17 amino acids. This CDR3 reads CASSLLAGRSMRETQYF. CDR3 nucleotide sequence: TGTGCCAGCAGCTTACTAGCGGGGCGGTCAATGCGAGAGACCCAGTACTTC. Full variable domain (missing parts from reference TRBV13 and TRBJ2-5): AAGVIQSPRHLIKEKRETATLKCYPIPRHDTVYWYQQGPGQDPQFLISFYEKMQSDKGSIPDRFSAQQFSDYHSELNMSSLELGDSALYFCASSLLAGRSMRETQYFGPGTRLLVL.

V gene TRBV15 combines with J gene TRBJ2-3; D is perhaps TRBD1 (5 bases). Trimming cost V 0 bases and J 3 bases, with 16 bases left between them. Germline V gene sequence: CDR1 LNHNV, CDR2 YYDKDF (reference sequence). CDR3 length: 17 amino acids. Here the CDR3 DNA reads TGTGCCACCAGCAGAGATTTTCTGGCAGGGCCAACAGATACGCAGTATTTT. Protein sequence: CATSRDFLAGPTDTQYF.

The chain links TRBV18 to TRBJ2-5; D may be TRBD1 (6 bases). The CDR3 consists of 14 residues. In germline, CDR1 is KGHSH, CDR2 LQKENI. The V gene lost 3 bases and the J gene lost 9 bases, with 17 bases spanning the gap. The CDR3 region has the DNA TGTGCCAGCTCACCTGGACAGAACTTAGCTTCCCAGTACTTC. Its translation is CASSPGQNLASQYF.

CDR3 bases: TGTGCCAGCAGCGCGGGGGCTACCGGGGAGCTGTTTTTT. It is translated as CASSAGATGELFF. This chain uses TRBV5-4 with TRBJ2-2; D is possibly TRBD2 (7 bases). The V and J ends lost 4 bases and 5 bases respectively, with 9 bases between them. CDR1 and CDR2 from the germline V gene are SGHNT and YYREEE (reference sequence). There are 13 residues in the CDR3.

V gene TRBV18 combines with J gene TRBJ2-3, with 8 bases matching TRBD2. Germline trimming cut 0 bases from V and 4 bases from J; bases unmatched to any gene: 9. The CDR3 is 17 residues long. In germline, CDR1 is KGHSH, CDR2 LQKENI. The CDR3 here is CASSPPVTGGPSDTQYF. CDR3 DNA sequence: TGTGCCAGCTCACCACCGGTAACGGGGGGGCCGTCAGATACGCAGTATTTT.

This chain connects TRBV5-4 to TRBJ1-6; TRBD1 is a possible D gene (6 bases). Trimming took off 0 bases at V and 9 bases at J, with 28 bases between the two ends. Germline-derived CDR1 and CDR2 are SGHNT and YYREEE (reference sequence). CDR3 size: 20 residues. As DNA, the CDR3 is TGTGCCAGCAGCTTGGGAGTCCGCCGCGAAGGGGGGGCCGGGGGTTCACCCCTCCACTTT. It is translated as CASSLGVRREGGAGGSPLHF.

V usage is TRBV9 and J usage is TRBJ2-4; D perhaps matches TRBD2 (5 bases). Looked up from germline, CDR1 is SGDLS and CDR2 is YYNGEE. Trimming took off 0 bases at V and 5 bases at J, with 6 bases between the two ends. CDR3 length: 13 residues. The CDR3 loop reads CASSVAGENIQYF. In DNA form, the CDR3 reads TGTGCCAGCAGCGTAGCCGGGGAAAACATTCAGTACTTC.

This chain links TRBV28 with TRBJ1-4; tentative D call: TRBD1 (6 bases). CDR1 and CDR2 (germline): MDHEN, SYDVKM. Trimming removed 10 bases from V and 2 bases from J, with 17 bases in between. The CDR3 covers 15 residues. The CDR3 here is CANEGGEATNEKLFF. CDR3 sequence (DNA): TGTGCCAACGAGGGGGGAGAGGCGACTAATGAAAAACTGTTTTTT.

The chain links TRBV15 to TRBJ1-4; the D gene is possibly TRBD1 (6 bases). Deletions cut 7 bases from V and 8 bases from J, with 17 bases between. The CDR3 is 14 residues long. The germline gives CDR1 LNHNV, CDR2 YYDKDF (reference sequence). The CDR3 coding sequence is TGTGCCACCACCTCACAGGGAAGGGGGGAAAAACTGTTTTTT. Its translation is CATTSQGRGEKLFF. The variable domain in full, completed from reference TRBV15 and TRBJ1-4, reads DAMVIQNPRYQVTQFGKPVTLSCSQTLNHNVMYWYQQKSSQAPKLLFHYYDKDFNNEADTPDNFQSRRPNTSFCFLDIRSPGLGDTAMYLCATTSQGRGEKLFFGSGTQLSVL.

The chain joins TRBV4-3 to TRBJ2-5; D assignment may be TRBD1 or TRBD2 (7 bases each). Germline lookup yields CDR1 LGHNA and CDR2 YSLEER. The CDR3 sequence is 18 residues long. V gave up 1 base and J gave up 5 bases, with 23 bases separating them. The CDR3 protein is CASSQGPGRGRSRETQYF. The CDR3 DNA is TGCGCCAGCAGCCAAGGTCCGGGGAGGGGGCGCAGTAGGGAGACCCAGTACTTC.

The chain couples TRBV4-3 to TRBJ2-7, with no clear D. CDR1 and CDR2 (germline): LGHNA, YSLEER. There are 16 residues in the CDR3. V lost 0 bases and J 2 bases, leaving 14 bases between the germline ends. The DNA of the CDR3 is TGCGCCAGCAGCCAAGATAGGTCACAGCTGACCTACGAGCAGTACTTC. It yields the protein CASSQDRSQLTYEQYF.

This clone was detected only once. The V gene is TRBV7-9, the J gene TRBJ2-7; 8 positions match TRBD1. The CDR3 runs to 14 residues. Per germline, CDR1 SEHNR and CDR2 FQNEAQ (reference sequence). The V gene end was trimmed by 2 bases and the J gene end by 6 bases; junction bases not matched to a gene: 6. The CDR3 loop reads CASSLRGQGSEQYF. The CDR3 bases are TGTGCCAGCAGCTTACGAGGACAGGGATCCGAGCAGTACTTC.

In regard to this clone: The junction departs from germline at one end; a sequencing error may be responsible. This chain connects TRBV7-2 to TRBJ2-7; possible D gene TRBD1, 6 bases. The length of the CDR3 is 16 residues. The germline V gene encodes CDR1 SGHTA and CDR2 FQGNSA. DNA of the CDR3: TGTGCCAGCAGCTTTAAATCAACCAGGGGACCCTACGAGCTGTACTTC. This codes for CASSFKSTRGPYELYF.

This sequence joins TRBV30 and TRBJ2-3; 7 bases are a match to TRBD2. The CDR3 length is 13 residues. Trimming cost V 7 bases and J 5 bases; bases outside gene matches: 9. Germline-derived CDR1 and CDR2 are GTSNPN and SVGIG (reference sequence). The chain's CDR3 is CAFRGGPGDTQYF. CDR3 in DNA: TGTGCCTTTAGGGGAGGGCCCGGAGATACGCAGTATTTT.